This T cell receptor beta chain was recovered during a study of beta chain features in type 1 diabetes. Overall study results and limits: Among all four CD4+ subsets, Type 1 diabetes patients had TCRB CDR3s that were moderately but significantly shorter. Healthy donors had naive, central memory and Treg TCRB repertoires that appeared less similar than those seen among patients.

The CDR3 totals 12 residues. CDR1 SEHNR and CDR2 FQNEAQ come from the germline V gene (reference sequence). Trimming pared 4 bases from V and 16 bases from J, leaving 16 bases between. Expressed TCRB transcripts got sequenced, as all isolated RNA was reverse transcribed. TCRdb's table, derived via immunoSEQ multiplex PCR, lists solely in-frame clones and lacks some. Among under 350,000 clones, roughly 8% were seen once, and the ten largest hold about 0.93%. This clone was recorded a few times. Antigen unknown. The sample consisted of central memory CD4+ T cells from blood. V and J are TRBV7-9 and TRBJ1-4; perhaps TRBD1 as D (6 bases). This receptor was taken from a woman under 30 in good health. The CDR3 loop is CASSSPRGGKFF. The CDR3 DNA is TGTGCCAGCAGCTCGCCTCGAGGGGGGAAGTTTTTT.